One and the same sample provided the 25 T cell receptor beta chains below, sequenced in a study of T cells in Graves' hyperthyroidism and ophthalmopathy. Amplification targeted TCR beta CDR3 regions from RNA transcripts. HTBI primers were employed in a first-round RT-PCR of the TCR CDR3. TCRdb re-called the multiplex PCR reads with MiXCR, one entry per CDR3 protein. Of around 450,000 distinct CDR3 sequences listed, less than 20% were seen once; the top ten hold 7.5% to 9%. The sequencing input was blood. The receptor source for this set is a woman in her late teens or twenties with Graves' hyperthyroidism.

This clonotype was seen at least ten times. The V and J genes are TRBV2 and TRBJ1-3, with D possibly matching TRBD1 (5 bases). CDR3 length equals 14 residues. Trimming removed 6 bases from V and 8 bases from J, with 17 bases in between. Germline lookup yields CDR1 SNHLY and CDR2 FYNNEI. The chain's CDR3 is CASRDRTGGDTIYF. The CDR3 DNA follows: TGTGCCAGCAGAGACAGAACGGGTGGGGACACCATATATTTT.

The chain employs TRBV2 and TRBJ1-1; D is possibly TRBD1 (6 bases). Looked up from germline, CDR1 is SNHLY and CDR2 is FYNNEI. The CDR3 has 13 amino acids. The V end was cut by 5 bases, the J end by 5 bases, with 12 bases between. The CDR3 coding sequence is TGTGCCAGCAGTATGGGGAGGGGGACTGAAGCTTTCTTT. Its translation: CASSMGRGTEAFF.

The chain recombines TRBV11-1 with TRBJ2-1; 9 nucleotides agree with TRBD2. This CDR3 has 16 amino acids. Germline-derived CDR1 and CDR2 are SGHAT and FQDESV (reference sequence). V was clipped by 4 bases and J by 2 bases; unmatched bases: 6. The CDR3 nucleotides read TGTGCCAGCAGCTCGCGACTAGCGGCAGCCTACAATGAGCAGTTCTTC. This codes for CASSSRLAAAYNEQFF.

V usage is TRBV30 and J usage is TRBJ2-1, with D maybe TRBD2 (6 bases). Germline CDR1 is GTSNPN and CDR2 is SVGIG (reference sequence). The CDR3 is made up of 13 amino acids. The V gene lost 3 bases and the J gene lost 12 bases, with 18 bases spanning the gap. CDR3 sequence (DNA): TGTGCCTGGAGGAACCAGGGAACGCGGGGGCAGTTCTTC. Translating it yields CAWRNQGTRGQFF. Full variable domain (remainder filled in from reference TRBV30 and TRBJ2-1): SQTIHQWPATLVQPVGSPLSLECTVEGTSNPNLYWYRQAAGRGLQLLFYSVGIGQISSEVPQNLSASRPQDRQFILSSKKLLLSDSGFYLCAWRNQGTRGQFFGPGTRLTVL.

The genes are TRBV10-3 and TRBJ2-3, with TRBD1 as a possible D gene (6 bases). V was cut by 3 bases and J by 2 bases, with 9 bases left in between. CDR1 and CDR2 (germline): ENHRY, SYGVKD. This CDR3 is 14 amino acids long. CDR3 loop: CAISDSGDTDTQYF. In DNA form, the CDR3 reads TGTGCCATCAGTGACTCAGGGGACACAGATACGCAGTATTTT.

This clonotype was detected many times. V usage is TRBV12-3 or TRBV12-4 and J usage is TRBJ2-7, with 8 positions matching TRBD1. This CDR3 region has 16 residues. V gave up 6 bases and J gave up 2 bases; unmatched junction bases: 12. The CDR3 region has the DNA TGTGCCAGCAGGCCAGGGGGCAGCGACCCAGCCTACGAGCAGTACTTC. Amino acids: CASRPGGSDPAYEQYF.

This chain uses TRBV20-1 with TRBJ1-6; D might be TRBD1 (6 bases). V lost 1 base and J lost 7, with 11 bases in between. The CDR3 consists of 14 residues. Germline loops: CDR1 DFQATT, CDR2 SNEGSKA (reference sequence). The CDR3 reads CSARVQGSNSPLHF. CDR3 bases: TGCAGTGCTAGAGTTCAGGGGAGCAATTCACCCCTCCACTTT.

This clonotype was detected many times. The chain's CDR3 is CASRQVSNTGELFF. The CDR3 DNA reads as TGTGCCAGCAGACAGGTTTCTAACACCGGGGAGCTGTTTTTT. The gene calls are TRBV6-1 and TRBJ2-2, with D perhaps matching TRBD1 (5 bases). Deletions cut 6 bases from V and 2 bases from J, with 10 bases between. Germline lookup yields CDR1 MNHNS and CDR2 SASEGT. The CDR3 extends over 14 amino acids.

The table lists this clonotype with many counts. The rearrangement joins TRBV5-1 to TRBJ2-5; 10 bases fit TRBD2. The length of the CDR3 is 15 residues. Germline V gene lookup returns CDR1 SGHRS and CDR2 YFSETQ. Trimming removed 7 bases from V and 1 base from J; junction bases left unmatched: 7. CDR3: CASSIAGGPQETQYF. CDR3 in DNA: TGCGCCAGCTCTATAGCGGGGGGCCCCCAAGAGACCCAGTACTTC.

The chain has TRBV10-1 and TRBJ2-7; no firm D call. The length of the CDR3 is 13 residues. Per germline, CDR1 WNHNN and CDR2 SYGVQD (reference sequence). V lost 0 bases, J lost 6 bases, and 9 bases lay in between. The CDR3 DNA reads TGCGCCAGCAGTGAGTCGGGCGTATCCGAGCAGTACTTC. Amino acids: CASSESGVSEQYF.

This chain joins TRBV19 and TRBJ1-4; 7 bases are shared with TRBD1. The germline V gene has CDR1 LNHDA and CDR2 SQIVND (reference sequence). Trimming removed 7 bases from V and 8 bases from J; junction bases left unmatched: 16. The CDR3 is 16 amino acids. The CDR3 loop reads CASTLSLQGGKEKLFF. CDR3 DNA sequence: TGTGCCAGTACCCTATCACTTCAGGGGGGAAAGGAAAAACTGTTTTTT.

This clonotype was seen ten or more times. The V gene is TRBV6-1, the J gene TRBJ1-4; TRBD1 matches at 9 bases. The CDR3 runs to 14 residues. Germline V gene sequence: CDR1 MNHNS, CDR2 SASEGT. Losses at the gene ends were 7 bases for V and 6 bases for J; bases not matched to a gene: 6. The CDR3 sequence is CASTTGGADEKLFF. DNA of the CDR3: TGTGCCAGCACAACAGGGGGCGCGGATGAAAAACTGTTTTTT.

This clonotype was seen a handful of times. This rearrangement joins TRBV11-3 to TRBJ2-3, with 7 bases lining up with TRBD2. Germline V gene data show CDR1 as SGHNT and CDR2 as YENEEA. This CDR3 has 14 amino acids. V lost 5 bases to trimming and J lost 0 bases; unmatched junction nucleotides: 2. The chain's CDR3 is CASSHGRSTDTQYF. The CDR3 coding sequence is TGTGCCAGCAGCCACGGGAGGAGCACAGATACGCAGTATTTT.

This clonotype has a count of ten or more. The rearrangement links TRBV30 to TRBJ2-1, with D possibly being TRBD1 (5 bases). Germline CDR1 GTSNPN, CDR2 SVGIG (reference sequence). The CDR3 covers 12 residues. Trimming removed 1 base at V and 4 bases at J, with 5 bases between. The CDR3 loop is CAWSGQYNEQFF. CDR3 sequence (DNA): TGTGCCTGGAGTGGACAGTACAATGAGCAGTTCTTC.

The table lists this clonotype with many counts. The chain combines TRBV11-3 with TRBJ2-1; D remains unclear. Between the trimmed V and J ends, which lost 4 bases and 9 bases, there was a span of 16 bases. Germline CDR1 reads SGHNT; CDR2 reads YENEEA. There are 14 residues in the CDR3. Here the CDR3 reads CASSSLPGIGEQFF. The CDR3 DNA reads as TGTGCCAGCAGCTCGCTTCCGGGTATAGGTGAGCAGTTCTTC.

This clonotype was counted many times. The genes are TRBV24-1 and TRBJ2-1; 9 bases line up with TRBD1. CDR1 is KGHDR, CDR2 SFDVKD, per germline. V lost 2 bases, J lost 7 bases, and 5 bases stayed unmatched. The CDR3 is 15 amino acids. CDR3 in DNA: TGTGCCACCAGTGATTGGCGACAGGGGGAGAATGAGCAGTTCTTC. It codes for CATSDWRQGENEQFF.

The sample holds a few counts of this clonotype. Compared with germline, one end of the junction differs, possibly owing to a read error. The genes are TRBV5-1 and TRBJ1-6; D is undetermined. Germline V gene lookup returns CDR1 SGHRS and CDR2 YFSETQ. The CDR3 is 15 residues long. The CDR3 DNA sequence: TGCGCCGGCAGCCTTTCGGGGAGAGGTAATTCACCCCTCCACTTT. Residues: CAGSLSGRGNSPLHF.

This clonotype was counted at least ten times. The chain joins TRBV5-6 to TRBJ1-5; TRBD1 is a possible D gene (5 bases). The germline gives CDR1 SGHDT, CDR2 YYEEEE. The CDR3 totals 14 residues. The V end was cut by 4 bases, the J end by 2 bases, with 10 bases between. The CDR3 DNA reads as TGTGCCAGCAGCCGCAGGGTAGGCAATCAGCCCCAGCATTTT. Translating it yields CASSRRVGNQPQHF.

This clonotype has ten or more counts. V gene TRBV7-6 combines with J gene TRBJ2-2; 9 nucleotides agree with TRBD1. The CDR3 has 16 residues. CDR1 is SGHVS, CDR2 FNYEAQ, per germline. J was trimmed by 3 bases and V by 5 bases; bases with no gene match: 7. CDR3 loop: CASSRRTGEDTGELFF. As DNA, the CDR3 is TGTGCCAGCAGCCGACGGACAGGGGAGGACACCGGGGAGCTGTTTTTT.

This clonotype has at least ten counts. The DNA for the CDR3 is TGTGCCAGCAGACCTCTTGGGACAGGGAACTATGGCTACACCTTC. Protein sequence: CASRPLGTGNYGYTF. The V and J genes are TRBV12-3 or TRBV12-4 and TRBJ1-2, with 9 bases identical to TRBD1. CDR3 length equals 15 residues. The J segment lost 2 bases and the V segment lost 6 bases, leaving 7 bases of the junction unmatched.

The chain joins TRBV5-1 to TRBJ2-3; D is perhaps TRBD2 (6 bases). CDR3 length: 16 residues. The germline gives CDR1 SGHRS, CDR2 YFSETQ. Between the trimmed V and J ends, which lost 7 bases and 1 base, there was a span of 19 bases. The CDR3 spells CASASSGWAGTDTQYF. The CDR3 nucleotides read TGCGCCAGCGCCTCAAGCGGGTGGGCTGGCACAGATACGCAGTATTTT.

About this clonotype itself: A clone one base away is much larger, so this may be a read error. The chain combines TRBV3-1 with TRBJ2-1, with D unresolved. CDR3 length: 12 amino acids. Germline CDR1 LGHDT, CDR2 YNNKEL (reference sequence). The CDR3 region is CASGHGSDEQFF. CDR3 sequence (DNA): TGTGCCAGCGGCCACGGTAGTGATGAGCAGTTCTTC.

A note on this clonotype: An end of the junction differs from the germline gene, which may be a read error. The chain is built from TRBV11-1 and TRBJ2-5; TRBD1 is a possible D gene (5 bases). The germline V gene encodes CDR1 SGHAT and CDR2 FQDESV (reference sequence). The CDR3 spans 15 residues. This CDR3 is CASSSSWQGSEIQYF. CDR3 coding DNA: TGTGCCAGCAGCTCAAGTTGGCAGGGATCGGAGATCCAGTACTTC.

This clonotype was recorded many times. CDR3 DNA: TGTGCCACCTGGACAGGGGGGAACACTGAAGCTTTCTTT. Its protein is CATWTGGNTEAFF. The chain recombines TRBV6-1 with TRBJ1-1; 10 nucleotides agree with TRBD1. CDR1 and CDR2 from the germline V gene are MNHNS and SASEGT. This CDR3 spans 13 amino acids. J was trimmed by 1 base and V by 10 bases; bases with no gene match: 3.

The table lists this clonotype with many counts. The J gene is TRBJ2-3, the V gene TRBV7-6; 14 nucleotides align to TRBD2. V gave up 1 base and J gave up 1 base; unmatched junction bases: 13. Germline CDR1 SGHVS, CDR2 FNYEAQ. The CDR3 is 21 residues long. The CDR3 region has the DNA TGTGCCAGCAGCTTAGGCCGACCGGGGACTAGCGGGAGAACGGGCACAGATACGCAGTATTTT. Amino acids: CASSLGRPGTSGRTGTDTQYF.